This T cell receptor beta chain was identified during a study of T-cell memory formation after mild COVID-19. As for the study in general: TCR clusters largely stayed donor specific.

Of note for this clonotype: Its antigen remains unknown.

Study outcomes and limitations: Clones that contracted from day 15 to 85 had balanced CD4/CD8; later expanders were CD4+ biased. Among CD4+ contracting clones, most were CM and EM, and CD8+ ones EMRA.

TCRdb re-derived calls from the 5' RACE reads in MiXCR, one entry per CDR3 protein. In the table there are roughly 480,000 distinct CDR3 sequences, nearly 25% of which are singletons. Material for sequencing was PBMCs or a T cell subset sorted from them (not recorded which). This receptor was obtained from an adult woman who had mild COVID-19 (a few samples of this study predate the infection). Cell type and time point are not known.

CDR3 nucleotide sequence: TGCGCCAGCAGCTCTAAGTGGGGTCAGGCCTACAATGAGCAGTTCTTC. Its protein is CASSSKWGQAYNEQFF. The chain links TRBV5-1 to TRBJ2-1; D gene ambiguous. V was pared by 3 bases and J by 2 bases, with 15 bases between. The CDR3 has 16 residues. The germline gives CDR1 SGHRS, CDR2 YFSETQ.